These 18 T cell receptor beta chains were sequenced from one sample in a study of blood T cells in healthy people across ages. A second PCR, run for roughly 7 to 12 cycles, used a sample-barcoded 5' primer plus a J-beta primer mix. TCRdb recomputed calls from the 5' RACE reads with MiXCR, one row per CDR3 protein. The sample holds fewer than 900,000 distinct CDR3 sequences, roughly 40% seen once. Sequencing was done on a sample of blood. The receptor set was obtained from a man in his late teens or twenties in good health.

The gene calls are TRBV28 and TRBJ1-5; 7 bases align to TRBD1. Germline trimming cut 7 bases from V and 2 bases from J; bases unmatched to any gene: 11. The CDR3 has 16 residues. CDR1 is MDHEN and CDR2 is SYDVKM in the germline V gene. The CDR3 loop is CASTFRQGFGNQPQHF. The CDR3 nucleotides read TGTGCCAGCACGTTTAGACAGGGTTTTGGCAATCAGCCCCAGCATTTT.

The genes are TRBV3-1 and TRBJ2-5; TRBD2 aligns across 11 bases. CDR1 is LGHDT, CDR2 YNNKEL, per germline (reference sequence). With V trimmed by 0 bases and J by 2 bases, 2 bases remained unmatched. CDR3 size: 16 residues. This CDR3 reads CASSQDASGGQETQYF. For the CDR3, the DNA is TGTGCCAGCAGCCAAGATGCTAGCGGGGGGCAAGAGACCCAGTACTTC.

The V gene is TRBV20-1, the J gene TRBJ1-5; no firm D call. From germline, CDR1 is DFQATT and CDR2 SNEGSKA (reference sequence). The CDR3 contains 13 residues. V was shortened by 5 bases and J by 2 bases, with 10 bases between the two germline ends. The CDR3, as DNA: TGCAGTGCTCCCGTTGGTGGCAATCAGCCCCAGCATTTT. It codes for CSAPVGGNQPQHF.

This chain uses TRBV6-4 with TRBJ1-6; TRBD1 matches 7 bases. CDR3 length equals 14 residues. The ends lost 5 bases at V and 7 bases at J; junction bases unmatched: 5. CDR1 is MRHNA and CDR2 is SNTAGT in the germline V gene. The CDR3 here is CASSTGEANSPLHF. The CDR3 DNA follows: TGTGCCAGCAGTACAGGGGAGGCAAATTCACCCCTCCACTTT.

The V gene is TRBV12-3 or TRBV12-4, the J gene TRBJ1-2; D is undetermined. With 5 bases removed from V and 8 bases from J, the gap between germline ends came to 18 bases. The CDR3 has 14 residues. The CDR3 coding sequence is TGTGCCAGCAGTCCACTCTCCTCCGTGTGGGGCTACACCTTC. It yields the protein CASSPLSSVWGYTF.

This clonotype was counted ten times or more. Here the CDR3 DNA reads TGTGCCAGCACCCGGGCGGAACAAGAGACCCAGTACTTC. It encodes CASTRAEQETQYF. V and J are TRBV2 and TRBJ2-5, with D unresolved. The V gene's germline CDR1 is SNHLY and CDR2 FYNNEI. V dropped 7 bases and J dropped 2 bases, with 11 bases sitting between them. This CDR3 comprises 13 residues.

This clonotype has only a few counts. The chain is built from TRBV12-3 or TRBV12-4 and TRBJ2-2; D uncertain. Trimming took off 4 bases at V and 7 bases at J, with 10 bases between the two ends. This CDR3 is 13 amino acids long. The CDR3 coding sequence is TGTGCCAGCAGTTGCAGGATTTACGGGGAGCTGTTTTTT. Its translation: CASSCRIYGELFF.

This clonotype was picked up a small number of times. The chain combines TRBV12-3 or TRBV12-4 with TRBJ2-2; 8 nucleotides line up with TRBD1. This CDR3 comprises 19 residues. V was pared by 1 base and J by 4 bases, with 14 bases of the junction left unmatched. Written as DNA, the CDR3 is TGTGCCAGCAGTTTAGTCGAGGTTCGCAGGGGGCTGGTCACCGGGGAGCTGTTTTTT. Protein product: CASSLVEVRRGLVTGELFF.

The chain recombines TRBV14 with TRBJ2-5, with 7 bases aligning to TRBD2. In germline, CDR1 is SGHDN, CDR2 FVKESK. The V gene end was trimmed by 2 bases and the J gene end by 5 bases; junction bases not matched to a gene: 8. The CDR3 runs to 15 residues. CDR3 region: CASSQLLAGRETQYF. The CDR3 DNA reads TGTGCCAGCAGCCAACTCCTGGCCGGGAGGGAGACCCAGTACTTC.

The rearrangement uses TRBV20-1 and TRBJ2-7; 12 bases match TRBD2. Germline-derived CDR1 and CDR2 are DFQATT and SNEGSKA (reference sequence). Germline trimming cut 6 bases from V and 4 bases from J; bases unmatched to any gene: 4. CDR3 size: 13 residues. The CDR3 DNA is TGCAGTGCCGCGACTAGCGGGAGTTACGAGCAGTACTTC. Its protein product is CSAATSGSYEQYF.

This clonotype was picked up many times. This chain connects TRBV2 to TRBJ2-3; D call uncertain. This CDR3 spans 15 amino acids. Trimming pared 8 bases from V and 1 base from J, leaving 16 bases between. Germline CDR1 is SNHLY and CDR2 is FYNNEI. The CDR3, as DNA: TGTGCCAGCGGCACCGGTCAGTGGGGCACAGATACGCAGTATTTT. This sequence encodes CASGTGQWGTDTQYF.

V and J are TRBV6-2 or TRBV6-3 and TRBJ2-3; D is unclear. In germline, CDR1 is MNHEY, CDR2 SVGEGT. This CDR3 contains 17 residues. V was clipped by 2 bases and J by 2 bases, with 17 bases between them. CDR3 nucleotide sequence: TGTGCCAGCAGTTACCGAGGTGACTCTTTCCTCACAGATACGCAGTATTTT. It specifies CASSYRGDSFLTDTQYF.

This clonotype was picked up one time. V is TRBV20-1 and J is TRBJ2-5; 8 bases line up with TRBD1. The CDR3 has 15 residues. CDR1 and CDR2 from the germline V gene are DFQATT and SNEGSKA (reference sequence). The CDR3 bases are TGCAGGGTAATACATCCGGGGACAGGAGGAGGGACCCAGTACTTC. This translates into CRVIHPGTGGGTQYF.

The rearrangement uses TRBV12-3 or TRBV12-4 and TRBJ2-6, with 12 bases that match TRBD2. The ends lost 8 bases at V and 4 bases at J; junction bases unmatched: 3. This CDR3 comprises 15 residues. The CDR3 loop reads CASLAGGLGANVLTF. The CDR3 DNA reads TGTGCCAGCCTAGCGGGGGGGCTCGGGGCCAACGTCCTGACTTTC.

A few counts support this clonotype. The chain combines TRBV5-5 with TRBJ1-2, with no clear D. The CDR3 runs 13 residues. Germline V gives CDR1 SGHKS, CDR2 YYEKEE (reference sequence). V lost 4 bases to trimming and J lost 5 bases, with 12 bases between them. CDR3 protein: CASSRQTLYGYTF. DNA for the CDR3: TGTGCCAGCAGCCGGCAGACACTATATGGCTACACCTTC.

The chain links TRBV24-1 to TRBJ2-5, with D uncertain. Trimming removed 10 bases from V and 1 base from J, with 21 bases in between. Germline loops: CDR1 KGHDR, CDR2 SFDVKD. The CDR3 runs to 16 residues. The DNA of the CDR3 is TGTGCCACGAGTAACGGAGCCAGGAGTTTCCAAGAGACCCAGTACTTC. This translates into CATSNGARSFQETQYF.

This clonotype has a handful of counts. The chain employs TRBV30 and TRBJ1-2, with D possibly matching TRBD1 (6 bases). In germline, CDR1 is GTSNPN, CDR2 SVGIG (reference sequence). V lost 5 bases, J lost 0 bases, and 13 bases lay in between. This CDR3 is built from 14 residues. Here the CDR3 DNA reads TGTGCCTGGGACCCAGGGGTCACTAACTATGGCTACACCTTC. Encoded protein: CAWDPGVTNYGYTF.

V usage is TRBV6-2 or TRBV6-3 and J usage is TRBJ2-2; TRBD2 might be the D (6 bases). V was shortened by 2 bases and J by 2 bases, with 12 bases between the two germline ends. The CDR3 runs 16 residues. Germline CDR1 is MNHEY and CDR2 is SVGEGT. The CDR3 DNA reads as TGTGCCAGCAGTTACCTACGGGGGACTAACACCGGGGAGCTGTTTTTT. Translating gives CASSYLRGTNTGELFF.